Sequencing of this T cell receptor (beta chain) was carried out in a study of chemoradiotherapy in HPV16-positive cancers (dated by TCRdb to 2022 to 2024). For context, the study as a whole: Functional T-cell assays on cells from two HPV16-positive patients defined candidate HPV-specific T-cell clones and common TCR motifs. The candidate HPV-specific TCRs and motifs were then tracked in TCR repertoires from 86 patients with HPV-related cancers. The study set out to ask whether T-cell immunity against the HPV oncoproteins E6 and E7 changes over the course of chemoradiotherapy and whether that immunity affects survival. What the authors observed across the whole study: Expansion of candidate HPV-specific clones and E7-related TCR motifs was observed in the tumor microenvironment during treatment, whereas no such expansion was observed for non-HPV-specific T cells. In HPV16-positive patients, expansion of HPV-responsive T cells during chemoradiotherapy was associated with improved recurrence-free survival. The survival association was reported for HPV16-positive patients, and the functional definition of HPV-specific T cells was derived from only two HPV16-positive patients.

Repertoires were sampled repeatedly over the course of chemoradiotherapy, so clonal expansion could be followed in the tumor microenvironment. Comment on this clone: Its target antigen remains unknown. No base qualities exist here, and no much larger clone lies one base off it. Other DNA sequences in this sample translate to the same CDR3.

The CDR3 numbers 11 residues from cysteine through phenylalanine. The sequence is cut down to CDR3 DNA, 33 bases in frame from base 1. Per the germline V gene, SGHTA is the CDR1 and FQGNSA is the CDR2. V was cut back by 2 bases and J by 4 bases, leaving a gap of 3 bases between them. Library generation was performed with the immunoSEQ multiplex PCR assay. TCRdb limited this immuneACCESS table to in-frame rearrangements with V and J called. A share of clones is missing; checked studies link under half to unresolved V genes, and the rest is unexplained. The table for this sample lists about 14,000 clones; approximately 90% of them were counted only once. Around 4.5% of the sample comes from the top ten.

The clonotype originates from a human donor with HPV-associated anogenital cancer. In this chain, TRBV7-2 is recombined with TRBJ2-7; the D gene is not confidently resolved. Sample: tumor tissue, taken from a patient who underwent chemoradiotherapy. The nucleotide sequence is TGTGCCAGCAGCTTATATTACGAGCAGTACTTC. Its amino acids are CASSLYYEQYF.